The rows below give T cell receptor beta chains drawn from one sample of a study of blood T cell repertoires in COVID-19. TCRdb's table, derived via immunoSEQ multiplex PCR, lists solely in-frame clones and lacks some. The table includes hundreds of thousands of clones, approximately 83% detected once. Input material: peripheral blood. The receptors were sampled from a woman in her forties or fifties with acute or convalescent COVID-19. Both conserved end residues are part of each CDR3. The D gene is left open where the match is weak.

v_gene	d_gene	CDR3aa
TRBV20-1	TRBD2	CSASTSGSVDNEQFF
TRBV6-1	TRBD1	CASSERQGGFEKLFF
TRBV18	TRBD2	CASSQGLAGTSYEQYF
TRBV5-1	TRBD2	CASSPQAGADTQYF
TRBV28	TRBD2	CASSSGTSGRALGEQYF
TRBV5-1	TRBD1	CASRRQGYPETQYF
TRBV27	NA	CASSFSGNYNSPLHF
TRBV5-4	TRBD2	CASSPFRGGQETQYF
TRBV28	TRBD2	CASRPSGSSGANVLTF
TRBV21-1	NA	CASSLSTSGTGEHSGNTIYF
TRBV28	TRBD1	CASKYRGSQPQHF
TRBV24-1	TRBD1	CATSEGGAGSSYSNYGYTF
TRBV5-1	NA	CASRGEDSPLHF
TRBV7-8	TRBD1	CASSPTRQGAGQPQHF
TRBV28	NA	CASSSPTGPDTQYF